A selection of T cell receptor beta chains follows, all from one sample in a study of radiotherapy plus CTLA-4 blockade in lung cancer. TCRdb keeps only in-frame clones here, not all; method: immunoSEQ multiplex PCR. Among around 95,000 clones listed, about 80% were seen once. The source was peripheral blood, collected from a patient treated with radiotherapy plus ipilimumab. All receptors come from a human donor with non-small cell lung cancer who had stable disease on radiotherapy plus ipilimumab. Each CDR3 is given with its conserved first and last residue. The D gene is left open where the match is weak. Only some rows state a clone size, as once, few, many or a class for expanded clones.

TRBV5-8,TRBJ1-5,-,-,CASSPKAVAVYSNQPQHF,TGTGCCAGCAGCCCAAAGGCCGTGGCAGTTTATAGCAATCAGCCCCAGCATTTT
TRBV5-4,TRBJ2-1,TRBD2,-,CASKRGTSGSSHNEQFF,TGTGCCAGCAAGAGAGGGACTAGCGGGAGTTCCCACAATGAGCAGTTCTTC
TRBV5-1,TRBJ1-2,-,-,CASSLVGAEGLGYTF,TGCGCCAGCAGCTTGGTGGGGGCGGAGGGCCTAGGCTACACCTTC
TRBV28,TRBJ1-5,-,-,CASSPLGRQPQHF,TGTGCCAGCAGTCCCTTAGGACGTCAGCCCCAGCATTTT
TRBV9,TRBJ1-3,TRBD1,few,CASSGGQGGSGNTIYF,TGTGCCAGCAGCGGAGGACAGGGAGGCTCTGGAAACACCATATATTTT
TRBV29-1,TRBJ2-7,-,-,CSVEEARGGEQYF,TGCAGCGTTGAAGAGGCTCGCGGTGGCGAGCAGTACTTC
TRBV6-1,TRBJ1-1,-,-,CASSEWQGPEAFF,TGTGCCAGCAGTGAATGGCAGGGGCCTGAAGCTTTCTTT
TRBV5-6,TRBJ2-1,-,-,CASSLLVGLGAVNEQFF,TGTGCCAGCAGCTTGTTAGTTGGGCTCGGGGCCGTAAATGAGCAGTTCTTC
TRBV18,TRBJ2-2,-,-,CASSKSPEGELFF,TGTGCCAGCTCGAAGTCGCCCGAAGGGGAGCTGTTTTTT
TRBV2,TRBJ1-5,TRBD1,-,CASSQGQGPVQPQHF,TGTGCCAGCAGCCAAGGACAGGGTCCTGTCCAGCCCCAGCATTTT
TRBV29-1,TRBJ1-4,-,-,CSVLAGEKLFF,TGCAGCGTTCTGGCCGGGGAGAAACTGTTTTTT
TRBV19,TRBJ2-1,TRBD1,-,CASSTTGDSYNEQFF,TGTGCCAGTAGTACAACCGGGGACAGTTACAATGAGCAGTTCTTC
TRBV9,TRBJ2-5,TRBD2,once,CASSPGTSGSKETQYF,TGTGCCAGCAGCCCCGGGACTAGCGGGAGTAAGGAGACCCAGTACTTC
TRBV2,TRBJ2-2,TRBD1,-,CASSGTGGGGELFF,TGTGCCAGCAGTGGGACAGGGGGCGGCGGGGAGCTGTTTTTT
TRBV6-6,TRBJ2-7,-,few,CASSKGPAYEQYF,TGTGCCAGCAGCAAGGGACCTGCATACGAGCAGTACTTC
TRBV7-6,TRBJ1-6,-,-,CASSSPGVGSPLHF,TGTGCCAGCAGCTCCCCGGGAGTGGGGTCACCCCTCCACTTT
TRBV28,TRBJ2-5,-,once,CASSLLGPLETQYF,TGTGCCAGCAGTTTATTGGGACCCCTGGAGACCCAGTACTTC
TRBV27,TRBJ2-7,TRBD2,-,CASSLFGGERDYEQYF,TGTGCCAGCAGTTTATTCGGGGGGGAGAGGGACTACGAGCAGTACTTC
TRBV19,TRBJ1-2,TRBD1,-,CASSSTGTGHYTF,TGTGCCAGTAGTAGCACCGGGACAGGGCACTACACCTTC
TRBV5-1,TRBJ2-3,-,-,CASGDRPTDTQYF,TGCGCCAGCGGCGACAGACCCACAGATACGCAGTATTTT
TRBV27,TRBJ2-1,TRBD1,-,CASRVDRGAYNEQFF,TGTGCCAGCAGGGTGGACAGGGGGGCCTACAATGAGCAGTTCTTC
TRBV30,TRBJ1-1,-,-,CAWSPGTYSTEAFF,TGTGCCTGGAGTCCCGGGACATATAGCACTGAAGCTTTCTTT
TRBV10-1,TRBJ2-3,-,-,CASSESWEMTDTQYF,TGCGCCAGCAGTGAGAGCTGGGAAATGACAGATACGCAGTATTTT
TRBV30,TRBJ2-4,TRBD1,-,CAWSVGTGDKNIQYF,TGTGCCTGGAGTGTAGGGACAGGGGACAAAAACATTCAGTACTTC
TRBV29-1,TRBJ2-1,TRBD2,-,CSVESRGVPPYNEQFF,TGCAGCGTTGAGTCGCGGGGGGTCCCCCCCTACAATGAGCAGTTCTTC
TRBV28,TRBJ1-5,TRBD1,-,CASSTGVGRAQHF,TGTGCCAGCAGCACAGGGGTGGGTCGCGCCCAGCATTTT
TRBV19,TRBJ1-5,-,-,CASSIVDQPQHF,TGTGCCAGTAGTATTGTGGATCAGCCCCAGCATTTT
TRBV6-1,TRBJ1-6,TRBD1,-,CASSAVTGGNSPLHF,TGTGCCAGCAGTGCTGTGACAGGGGGTAATTCACCCCTCCACTTT
TRBV5-6,TRBJ2-6,TRBD2,few,CASSLYARGGAGANVLTF,TGTGCCAGCAGCTTGTATGCCCGGGGGGGTGCTGGGGCCAACGTCCTGACTTTC
TRBV6-5,TRBJ1-2,-,-,CASRQSFSNYGYTF,TGTGCCAGCAGACAGAGTTTTTCTAACTATGGCTACACCTTC
TRBV5-8,TRBJ1-5,TRBD1,-,CASSSGTGENQPQHF,TGTGCCAGCAGCTCAGGGACAGGGGAGAATCAGCCCCAGCATTTT
TRBV6-6,TRBJ2-2,-,-,CASIGGGLANTGELFF,TGTGCCAGCATTGGTGGGGGGCTCGCGAACACCGGGGAGCTGTTTTTT
TRBV11-2,TRBJ2-1,-,-,CASSLASGLGYNEQFF,TGTGCCAGCAGCTTAGCCTCGGGGCTGGGGTACAATGAGCAGTTCTTC
TRBV2,TRBJ2-7,TRBD2,-,CASKGDSGSYEQYF,TGTGCCAGCAAGGGAGATAGCGGGAGTTACGAGCAGTACTTC
TRBV4-2,TRBJ1-3,-,-,CASSQDLGVSSGNTIYF,TGTGCCAGCAGCCAAGATCTGGGGGTTTCGTCTGGAAACACCATATATTTT
TRBV5-1,TRBJ1-3,-,-,CASSSGQSNGNTIYF,TGCGCCAGCAGCTCCGGACAGTCTAACGGAAACACCATATATTTT
TRBV5-1,TRBJ2-3,TRBD2,-,CASSSGLAGGPSTDTQYF,TGCGCCAGCAGCTCCGGACTAGCGGGAGGGCCTAGCACAGATACGCAGTATTTT
TRBV7-2,TRBJ1-2,-,-,CASSLVEGRGGYTF,TGTGCCAGCAGCTTAGTAGAGGGCCGGGGTGGCTACACCTTC
TRBV28,TRBJ1-4,-,few,CASSSGPEKLFF,TGTGCCAGCAGCTCAGGTCCTGAAAAACTGTTTTTT
TRBV5-4,TRBJ2-7,-,-,CASSHSGGAYEQYF,TGTGCCAGCAGCCATAGCGGAGGGGCCTACGAGCAGTACTTC
TRBV7-8,TRBJ2-7,TRBD2,-,CASSIISGNYEQYF,TGTGCCAGCAGCATAATTAGCGGGAACTACGAGCAGTACTTC
TRBV6-4,TRBJ1-2,-,-,CASSPGPNYGYTF,TGTGCCAGCAGTCCCGGGCCTAACTATGGCTACACCTTC
TRBV29-1,TRBJ2-3,-,-,CSGRGGTDTQYF,TGCAGCGGGCGCGGAGGAACAGATACGCAGTATTTT
TRBV5-1,TRBJ2-2,TRBD2,-,CASSLPPGTSGHGELFF,TGCGCCAGCAGCCTCCCTCCCGGGACTAGCGGCCACGGGGAGCTGTTTTTT
TRBV10-1,TRBJ1-1,-,once,CASSARGSSNTEAFF,TGCGCCAGCAGCGCCCGGGGGTCATCGAACACTGAAGCTTTCTTT
TRBV2,TRBJ2-1,-,-,CASRVEGGEQFF,TGTGCCAGCAGAGTTGAAGGGGGAGAGCAGTTCTTC
TRBV5-1,TRBJ2-1,-,once,CASSLRGTNNEQFF,TGCGCCAGCAGCTTGCGCGGGACAAACAATGAGCAGTTCTTC
TRBV7-9,TRBJ2-3,-,few,CASSQPVAGDTQYF,TGTGCCAGCAGCCAACCCGTCGCCGGGGATACGCAGTATTTT
TRBV6-6,TRBJ1-2,-,few,CASSPPGAGSHGYTF,TGTGCCAGCAGCCCCCCGGGGGCAGGGTCTCATGGCTACACCTTC
TRBV7-3,TRBJ1-1,-,-,CASSLTGAAKNTEAFF,TGTGCCAGCAGCTTAACGGGGGCAGCCAAGAACACTGAAGCTTTCTTT
TRBV19,TRBJ1-6,-,-,CASSIVGQNSPLHF,TGTGCCAGTAGTATAGTCGGACAGAATTCACCCCTCCACTTT
TRBV6-6,TRBJ1-2,-,-,CASGPRTDNYGYTF,TGTGCCAGCGGGCCGCGGACAGATAACTATGGCTACACCTTC